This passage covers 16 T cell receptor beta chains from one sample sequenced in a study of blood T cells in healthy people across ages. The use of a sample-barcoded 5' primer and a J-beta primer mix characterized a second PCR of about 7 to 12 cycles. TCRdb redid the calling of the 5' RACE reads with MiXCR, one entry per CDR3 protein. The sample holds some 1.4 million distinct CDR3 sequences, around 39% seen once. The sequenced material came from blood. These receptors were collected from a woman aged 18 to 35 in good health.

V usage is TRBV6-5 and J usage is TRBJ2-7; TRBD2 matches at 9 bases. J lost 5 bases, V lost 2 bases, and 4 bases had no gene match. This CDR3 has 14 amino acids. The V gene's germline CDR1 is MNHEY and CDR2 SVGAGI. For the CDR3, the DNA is TGTGCCAGCAGTTACGCCAGCGGGAGGAACGAGCAGTACTTC. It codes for CASSYASGRNEQYF.

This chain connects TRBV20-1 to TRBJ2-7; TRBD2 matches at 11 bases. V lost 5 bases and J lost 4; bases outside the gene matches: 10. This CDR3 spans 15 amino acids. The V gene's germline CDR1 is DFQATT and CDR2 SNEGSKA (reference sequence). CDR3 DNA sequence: TGCAGTGCTGCTCCACTAGCGGGAGATACTTACGAGCAGTACTTC. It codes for CSAAPLAGDTYEQYF.

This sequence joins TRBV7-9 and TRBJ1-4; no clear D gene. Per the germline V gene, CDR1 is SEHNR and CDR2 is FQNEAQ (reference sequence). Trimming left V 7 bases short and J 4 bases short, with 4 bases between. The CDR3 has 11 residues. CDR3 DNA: TGTGCCAGCACCATTAATGAAAAACTGTTTTTT. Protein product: CASTINEKLFF.

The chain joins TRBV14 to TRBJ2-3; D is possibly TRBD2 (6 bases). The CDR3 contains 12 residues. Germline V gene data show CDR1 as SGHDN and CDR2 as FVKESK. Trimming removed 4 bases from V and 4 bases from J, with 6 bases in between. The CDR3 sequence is CASSREADTQYF. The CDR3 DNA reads TGTGCCAGCAGCCGGGAGGCAGATACGCAGTATTTT. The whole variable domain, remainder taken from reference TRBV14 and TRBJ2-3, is EAGVTQFPSHSVIEKGQTVTLRCDPISGHDNLYWYRRVMGKEIKFLLHFVKESKQDESGMPNNRFLAERTGGTYSTLKVQPAELEDSGVYFCASSREADTQYFGPGTRLTVL.

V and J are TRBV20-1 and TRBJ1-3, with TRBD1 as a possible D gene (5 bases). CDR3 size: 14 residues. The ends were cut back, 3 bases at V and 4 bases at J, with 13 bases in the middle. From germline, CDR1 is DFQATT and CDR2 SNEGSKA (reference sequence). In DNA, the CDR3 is TGCAGTGCTAGGCGGGGGGAATCAGGAAACACCATATATTTT. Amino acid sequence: CSARRGESGNTIYF.

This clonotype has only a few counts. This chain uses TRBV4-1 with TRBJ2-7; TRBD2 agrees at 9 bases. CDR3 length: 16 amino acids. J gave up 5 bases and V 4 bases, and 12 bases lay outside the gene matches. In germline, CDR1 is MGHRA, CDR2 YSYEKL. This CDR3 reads CASSPIGSGGYHEQYF. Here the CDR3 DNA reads TGCGCCAGCAGCCCGATCGGAAGCGGGGGGTACCACGAGCAGTACTTC.

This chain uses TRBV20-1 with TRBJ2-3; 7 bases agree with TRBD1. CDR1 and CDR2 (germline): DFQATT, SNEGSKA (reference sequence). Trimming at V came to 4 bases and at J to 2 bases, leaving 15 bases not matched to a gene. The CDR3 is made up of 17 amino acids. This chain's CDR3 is CSATRPKQGLDTDTQYF. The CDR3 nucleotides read TGCAGTGCTACAAGGCCAAAACAGGGGCTAGACACAGATACGCAGTATTTT.

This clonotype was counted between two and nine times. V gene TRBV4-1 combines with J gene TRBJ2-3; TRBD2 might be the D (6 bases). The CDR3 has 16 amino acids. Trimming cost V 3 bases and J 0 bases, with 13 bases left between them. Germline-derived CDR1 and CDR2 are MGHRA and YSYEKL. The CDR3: CASSQNSGPSTDTQYF. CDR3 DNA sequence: TGCGCCAGCAGCCAGAATAGCGGACCCAGCACAGATACGCAGTATTTT.

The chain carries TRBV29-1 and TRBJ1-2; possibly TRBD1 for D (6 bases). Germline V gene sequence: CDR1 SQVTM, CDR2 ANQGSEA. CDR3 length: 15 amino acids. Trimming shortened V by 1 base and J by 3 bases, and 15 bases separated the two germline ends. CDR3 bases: TGCAGCGTTGAAGGCAGGGGCGATACGCACTATGGCTACACCTTC. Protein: CSVEGRGDTHYGYTF. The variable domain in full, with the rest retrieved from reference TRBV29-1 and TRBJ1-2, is SAVISQKPSRDICQRGTSLTIQCQVDSQVTMMFWYRQQPGQSLTLIATANQGSEATYESGFVIDKFPISRPNLTFSTLTVSNMSPEDSSIYLCSVEGRGDTHYGYTFGSGTRLTVV.

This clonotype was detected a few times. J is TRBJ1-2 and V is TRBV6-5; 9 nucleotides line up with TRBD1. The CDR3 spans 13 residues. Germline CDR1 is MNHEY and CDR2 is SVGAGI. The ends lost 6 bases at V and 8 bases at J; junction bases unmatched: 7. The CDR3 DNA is TGTGCCAGCAGAGAACCGGGACAGGGCGGCTACACCTTC. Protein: CASREPGQGGYTF.

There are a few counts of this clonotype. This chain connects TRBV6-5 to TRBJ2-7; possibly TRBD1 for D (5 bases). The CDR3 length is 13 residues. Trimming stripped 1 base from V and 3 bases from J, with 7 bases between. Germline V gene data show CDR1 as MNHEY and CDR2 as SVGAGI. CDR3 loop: CASSYLGDYEQYF. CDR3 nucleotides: TGTGCCAGCAGTTACTTAGGGGACTACGAGCAGTACTTC.

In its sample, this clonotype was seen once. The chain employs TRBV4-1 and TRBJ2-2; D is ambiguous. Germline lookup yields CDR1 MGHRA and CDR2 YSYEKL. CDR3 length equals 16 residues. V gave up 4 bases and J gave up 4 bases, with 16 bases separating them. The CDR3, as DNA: TGCGCCAGCAGCCGACTTGCTGAGGCCCTCACCGGGGAGCTGTTTTTT. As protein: CASSRLAEALTGELFF.

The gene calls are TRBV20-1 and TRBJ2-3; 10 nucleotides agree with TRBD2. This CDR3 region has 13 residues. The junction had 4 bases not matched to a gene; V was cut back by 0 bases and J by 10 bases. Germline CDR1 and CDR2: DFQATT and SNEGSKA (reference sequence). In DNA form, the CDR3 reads TGCAGTGCTAGAGACCCGACTAGCGGGTCGCAGTATTTT. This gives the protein CSARDPTSGSQYF.

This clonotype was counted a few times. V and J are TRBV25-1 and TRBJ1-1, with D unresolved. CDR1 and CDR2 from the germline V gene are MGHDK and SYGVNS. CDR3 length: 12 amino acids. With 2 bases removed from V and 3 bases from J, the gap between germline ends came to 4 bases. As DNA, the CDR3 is TGTGCCAGCAGTGAACCTCACACTGAAGCTTTCTTT. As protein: CASSEPHTEAFF.

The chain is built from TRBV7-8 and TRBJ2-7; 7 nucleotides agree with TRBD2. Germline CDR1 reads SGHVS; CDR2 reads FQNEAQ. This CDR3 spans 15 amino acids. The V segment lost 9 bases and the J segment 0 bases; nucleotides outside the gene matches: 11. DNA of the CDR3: TGTGCCAGGGGAGCGGGGCGGGGAAGCTCCTACGAGCAGTACTTC. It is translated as CARGAGRGSSYEQYF.

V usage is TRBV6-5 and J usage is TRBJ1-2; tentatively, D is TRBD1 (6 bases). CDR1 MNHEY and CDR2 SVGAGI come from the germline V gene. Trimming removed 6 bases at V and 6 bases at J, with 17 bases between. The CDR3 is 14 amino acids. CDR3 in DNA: TGTGCCAGCAGATCCGGGACGGGGGGGCATGGCTACACCTTC. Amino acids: CASRSGTGGHGYTF.